The clone carrying this T cell receptor (beta chain) was seen at least ten times. Time point in this sample: patch test 2, 6 weeks after DPC sensitization. The treatment: therapeutic diphenylcyclopropenone sensitization with weekly scalp DPC. This entry comes from a study of human T cells and chemical hapten exposure. One entry per CDR3 protein, called by TCRdb with MiXCR from the RACE reads. The sample contains tens of thousands of distinct CDR3 sequences, 8.5% of which appear only once. Germline values: CDR1 MNHEY, CDR2 SVGEGT. CDR3 length: 12 amino acids. The germline V and J ends were trimmed by 2 bases and 6 bases, with 6 bases remaining between them.

The material was whole blood, obtained in connection with sensitization to the hapten diphenylcyclopropenone (DPC). The chain employs TRBV6-2 or TRBV6-3 and TRBJ2-3; D call uncertain. The receptor comes from a woman in her 50s with alopecia areata. Some clones in this sample may be carry-over from other donors' samples. CDR3 sequence: CASSYESDTQYF. CDR3 DNA sequence: TGTGCCAGCAGTTACGAGTCCGATACGCAGTATTTT.